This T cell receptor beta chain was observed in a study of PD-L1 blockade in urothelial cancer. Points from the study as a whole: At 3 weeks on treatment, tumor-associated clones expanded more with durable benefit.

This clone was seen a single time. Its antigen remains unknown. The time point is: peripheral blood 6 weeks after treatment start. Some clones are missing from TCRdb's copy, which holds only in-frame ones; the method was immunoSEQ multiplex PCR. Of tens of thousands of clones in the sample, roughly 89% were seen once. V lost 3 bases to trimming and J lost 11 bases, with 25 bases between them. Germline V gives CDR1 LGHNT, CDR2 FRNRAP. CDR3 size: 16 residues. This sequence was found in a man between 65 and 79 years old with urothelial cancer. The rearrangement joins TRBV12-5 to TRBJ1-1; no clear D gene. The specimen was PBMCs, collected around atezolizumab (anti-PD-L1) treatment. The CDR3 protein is CASGLAPGLSMKLAFF. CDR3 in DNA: TGTGCTAGTGGTTTAGCCCCCGGACTGAGCATGAAGTTGGCTTTCTTT.